This TCR beta chain was sequenced in a study of blood T cell repertoires in COVID-19. TCRdb's table, derived via immunoSEQ multiplex PCR, lists solely in-frame clones and lacks some. The sample has more than 300,000 clones; approximately 91% are singletons. The CDR3 has 13 residues. Germline V gene sequence: CDR1 SGHRS, CDR2 YFSETQ. The germline V and J ends were trimmed by 0 bases and 4 bases, with 7 bases remaining between them. The clonotype originates from a woman aged 30 to 39 who had been exposed to COVID-19. The V and J genes are TRBV5-1 and TRBJ1-1, with D possibly being TRBD1 (6 bases). The sequenced material came from PBMCs or T cells enriched from blood (not recorded which). The CDR3 sequence: CASSLVRGTEAFF. The CDR3 DNA is TGCGCCAGCAGCTTGGTCAGGGGCACTGAAGCTTTCTTT.